This paragraph reports one T cell receptor beta chain. The antigen is undetermined. Germline V CDR1 and CDR2: MNHEY, SMNVEV (reference sequence). V shed 5 bases and J shed 5 bases, with 24 bases lying between them. The CDR3 extends over 18 amino acids. The sample originates from a study of shared clonotypes between healthy human individuals. Across the study: A donor's plate count was three for CD4 naive and three for CD4 memory; CD8 naive had two and CD8 memory one.

Study observations and caveats: For sorted subsets, rarefaction showed incomplete sequencing despite large depth. Larger richness was generally estimated for naive than memory subsets.

The data were produced by immunoSEQ multiplex PCR, yet TCRdb's version contains in-frame clones alone and is incomplete. This table holds about 2 million clones, 85% to 95% found once. The naive CD8 population came from CD45RO-negative cells selected for CCR7, without terminally differentiated effector memory CD45RA+ cells. The sequenced material came from naive CD8+ T cells sorted from blood. This chain links TRBV27 with TRBJ1-4; TRBD1 might be the D (5 bases). The sequence derives from a man between 18 and 29 years old in good health. CDR3 DNA: TGTGCCAGCAGTACTATAGGCCCATTGGCAGCAGGGAATGAAAAACTGTTTTTT. Residues: CASSTIGPLAAGNEKLFF.